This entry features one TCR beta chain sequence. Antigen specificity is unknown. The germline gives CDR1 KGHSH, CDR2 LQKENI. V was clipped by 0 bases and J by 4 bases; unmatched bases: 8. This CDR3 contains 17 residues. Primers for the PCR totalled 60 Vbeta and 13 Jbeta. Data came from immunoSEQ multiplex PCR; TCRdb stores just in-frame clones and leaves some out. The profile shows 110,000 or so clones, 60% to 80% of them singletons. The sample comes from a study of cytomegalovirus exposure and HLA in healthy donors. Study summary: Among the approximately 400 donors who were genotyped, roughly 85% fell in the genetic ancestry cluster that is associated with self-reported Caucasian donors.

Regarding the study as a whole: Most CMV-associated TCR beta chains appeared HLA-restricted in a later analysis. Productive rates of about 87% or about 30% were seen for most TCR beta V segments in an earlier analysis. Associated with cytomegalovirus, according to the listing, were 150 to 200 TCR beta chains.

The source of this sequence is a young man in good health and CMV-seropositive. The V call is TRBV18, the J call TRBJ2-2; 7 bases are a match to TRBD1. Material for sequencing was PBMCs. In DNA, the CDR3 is TGTGCCAGCTCACCACCTGGGACAGCGACGAGCACCGGGGAGCTGTTTTTT. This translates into CASSPPGTATSTGELFF.